This TCR beta chain stems from a study of spatial heterogeneity in lung cancer. Looking at the study overall: The donor group consisted of 55 to 85 patients who had untreated, early-stage non-small cell lung cancer. Points from the study as a whole: Relative to follow-up, resection was when ubiquitous expanded tumor TCRs appeared more in blood.

The CDR3 totals 15 residues. Deletions cut 4 bases from V and 3 bases from J, with 19 bases between. CDR1 and CDR2 from the germline V gene are DFQATT and SNEGSKA (reference sequence). As regards this clonotype: Its target is not known.

Noted time point: blood at routine non-recurrence follow-up after resection. TCRdb recomputed calls from the 5' RACE reads with MiXCR, one row per CDR3 protein. Of about 43,000 distinct CDR3 sequences detected, 22% appear once; the ten largest clones hold less than 9%. This clonotype originated in a female donor with early-stage non-small cell lung cancer. The chain joins TRBV20-1 to TRBJ2-7; D could derive from TRBD1 or TRBD2 (6 bases each). The source was PBMCs, collected at follow-up. The CDR3 is CSAIGERGRRYEQYF. In DNA, the CDR3 is TGCAGTGCTATCGGGGAAAGGGGGAGGCGCTACGAGCAGTACTTC.